This T cell receptor (beta chain) was captured in a study of shared clonotypes between healthy human individuals. Study results and caveats: Rarefaction exposed incomplete sorted-subset sequencing despite large depth. Compared with clonotypes that all four donors shared, non-shared clonotypes had lower generation probabilities.

Only in-frame clones appear in the TCRdb table, and some are missing; sequencing was by immunoSEQ multiplex PCR. The data contain some 2,000,000 clones, about 94% of them singletons. There are 13 residues in the CDR3. V lost 3 bases and J lost 6, with 13 bases in between. Germline assignment: CDR1 SGHRS and CDR2 YFSETQ. This clone occurred once. Antigen unknown. The naive CD8 fraction comprised CD45RO-negative cells positively selected for CCR7 and excluded terminally differentiated effector memory CD45RA+ cells. Adult donors, all healthy and HIV-negative, had no recent acute infections or vaccinations.

V usage is TRBV5-1 and J usage is TRBJ2-7, with TRBD1 as a possible D gene (6 bases). Sequenced sample: naive CD8+ T cells sorted from blood. The sequence was collected from a man aged 18 to 30 in good health. CDR3 DNA sequence: TGCGCCAGCAGCTGGGACACGCTCGGCGAGCAGTACTTC. It codes for CASSWDTLGEQYF.